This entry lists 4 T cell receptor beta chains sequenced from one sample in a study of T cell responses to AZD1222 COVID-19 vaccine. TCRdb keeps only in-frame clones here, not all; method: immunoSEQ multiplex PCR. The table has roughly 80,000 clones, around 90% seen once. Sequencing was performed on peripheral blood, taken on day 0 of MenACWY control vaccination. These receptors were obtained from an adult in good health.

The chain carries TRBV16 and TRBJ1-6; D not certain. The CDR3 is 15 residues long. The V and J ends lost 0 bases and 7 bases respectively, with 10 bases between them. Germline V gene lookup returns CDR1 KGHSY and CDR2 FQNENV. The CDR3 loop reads CASSQSTALNSPLHF. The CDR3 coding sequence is TGTGCCAGCAGCCAATCCACAGCATTAAATTCACCCCTCCACTTT.

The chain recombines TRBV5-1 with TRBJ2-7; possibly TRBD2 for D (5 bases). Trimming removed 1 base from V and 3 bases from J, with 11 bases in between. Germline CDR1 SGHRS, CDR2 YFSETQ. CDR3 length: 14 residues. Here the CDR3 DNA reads TGCGCCAGCAGCTTGCTCCGGGGAAGCTACGAGCAGTACTTC. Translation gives CASSLLRGSYEQYF.

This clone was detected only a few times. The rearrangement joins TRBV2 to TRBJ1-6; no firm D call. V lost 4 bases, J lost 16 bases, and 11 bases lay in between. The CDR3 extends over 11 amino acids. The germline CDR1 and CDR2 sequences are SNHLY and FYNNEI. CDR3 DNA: TGTGCCAGCAGTGGGCGAGGGCCACTCCACTTT. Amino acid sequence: CASSGRGPLHF.

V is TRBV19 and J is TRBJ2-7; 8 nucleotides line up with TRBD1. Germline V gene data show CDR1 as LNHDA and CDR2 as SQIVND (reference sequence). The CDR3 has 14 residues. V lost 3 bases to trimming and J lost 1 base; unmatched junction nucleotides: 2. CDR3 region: CASSMTGASYEQYF. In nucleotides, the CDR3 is TGTGCCAGTAGTATGACAGGGGCGTCCTACGAGCAGTACTTC.